This T cell receptor (beta chain) comes out of a study of cytotoxic CD8 clonotypes in ibrutinib-treated CLL. About the study: Included were 10 to 12 relapsed/refractory and approximately 15 treatment-naive patients, of whom approximately 18 were IGHV unmutated.

Germline V lookup: CDR1 MNHEY, CDR2 SMNVEV (reference sequence). Trimming shortened V by 6 bases and J by 2 bases, and 10 bases separated the two germline ends. The CDR3 extends over 14 amino acids. The table came from immunoSEQ multiplex PCR; TCRdb's copy has only in-frame clones and leaves some out. The sample carries some 130,000 clones, approximately 85% recorded once. The table lists this clone with a few counts. Antigen specificity is unknown. Broader study findings: Public clonotypes were rare and shrank or held steady on treatment. Sustained-remission patients were sampled at different times than progressing patients were. Clonality climbed at ibrutinib response, then dropped toward baseline at progression.

This sequence originates from a human donor with chronic lymphocytic leukemia. The input for sequencing was PBMCs, taken after 24 months of ibrutinib treatment. The genes are TRBV27 and TRBJ2-2, with D possibly being TRBD2 (5 bases). In DNA, the CDR3 is TGTGCCAGCAGGGCGCTAGCAAACACCGGGGAGCTGTTTTTT. Residues: CASRALANTGELFF.